This TCR beta chain was sequenced for a study of T cell responses to AZD1222 COVID-19 vaccine (dated by TCRdb to about 2021). The study in broad terms: TCR sequencing covered 233 trial participants: 200 to 210 given two doses of AZD1222 and 26 given two doses of MenACWY control vaccine. Trial participants were enrolled by age into subgroups of 18-55, 56-69 and 70-plus years, and 148, 28 and 57 TCR-sequenced participants, respectively, were included in these subgroups.

Comments on this clone: There is no known antigen for this receptor. Base-call qualities are not available, and no considerably larger clone is one nucleotide away.

Trimming removed 7 bases from V and 8 bases from J; the gene matches leave 5 bases unexplained. Counted from cysteine to phenylalanine, this CDR3 has 13 amino acids. Kept here is only the CDR3 DNA, which spans 39 bases and is read in frame from base 1. The germline V gene (reference sequence) provides CDR1 SEHNR and CDR2 FQNEAQ. Explained via the paper, the time point label denotes: about 28 days (+/-7) after the second vaccine dose. Because spike-specific TCR depth and breadth did not differ between the two schedules, AZD1222 recipients who got a second dose at roughly 4 weeks were pooled with those who got a second dose at roughly 12 weeks. Samples from vaccinated people were obtained from the UK trials COV001 and COV002, which included a single-blind randomized controlled phase 2/3 trial of AZD1222 (ChAdOx1 nCoV-19) in healthy adults. Trial participant PBMC samples were collected at day 0 and day 28 after the second dose for TCRbeta chain sequencing.

The CDR3 regions of human TCRbeta chains were analyzed by immunosequencing. Turning to the authors' computational methods: Repertoire TCRs were matched against a reference library of SARS-CoV-2-specific TCRs generated with the MIRA antigen-specificity platform. Breadth meant the fraction of unique TCRs that were SARS-CoV-2-associated, whereas depth meant the fraction of total T cells that were SARS-CoV-2-associated. Using the MIRA data, each spike-specific TCR was mapped to the spike region that the TCR reacts to and placed in a CD4 or CD8 class. Log10-transformed breadth and depth values were compared by one-way ANOVA with Sidak's multiple comparisons tests. TCRdb limited this immuneACCESS table to in-frame rearrangements with V and J called. A share of clones is missing; checked studies link under half to unresolved V genes, and the rest is unexplained. V, J and clone size were drawn from that table, and D and trimming were deduced from the DNA. This sample comprises 110,000 or so clones, 86% of them detected only once. Together, the top ten hold approximately 16% of the sample.

Beyond this particular receptor, the publication reports: After two AZD1222 doses, both the breadth and the depth of spike-specific TCRs were significantly higher than at day 0 and than in MenACWY recipients. The 56-69-year group was small, and its depth increase did not reach significance, likely because of low power. The vaccine-associated CD4 TCRs covered the entire spike protein, and the dominant responses fell in regions 160-218 and 743-854. Conclusions about previously exposed vaccinees are limited because only a handful of AZD1222 recipients were SARS-CoV-2 seropositive at baseline. Because no day 14 peak-response samples were available, the repertoires could be characterized only after the peak T cell response. Most participants were white British and females outnumbered males, and the authors suggested that clonal diversity may have been underestimated. Nearly half of unique spike-specific TCRs reportedly recognized epitopes outside regions mutated in the B.1.351 and B.1.1.7 variants.

Here the chain combines TRBV7-9 and TRBJ1-4; TRBD1 lines up with 9 middle nucleotides. The source material was peripheral blood, sampled 28 days after the second AZD1222 dose. The source of this sequence is an adult who received the AZD1222 COVID-19 vaccine. The CDR3 is CASNRDRVEKLFF. The DNA sequence follows: TGTGCCAGCAACCGGGACAGGGTCGAAAAACTGTTTTTT.